The 2 T cell receptor beta chains below come from one sample, sequenced in a study of cytomegalovirus exposure and HLA in healthy donors (dated by TCRdb to 2016 to 2017). Libraries were constructed by the immunoSEQ multiplex PCR assay. For the multiplex PCR, a mixture combining 60 forward primers for TCR Vbeta segments and 13 reverse primers for TCR Jbeta segments was used. The clones in this table, taken by TCRdb from immuneACCESS, are in-frame only. Not every clone is retained; where verified, under half of the shortfall comes from an unresolved V gene, and the cause of the rest is unknown. The sample records 180,000 or so clones, about 59% of which are singletons. Clones ranked in the top ten supply around 3.2% of the sample. Sequenced: PBMCs. The source of these receptors is a man aged 40-55 years in good health and CMV-seronegative.

This chain joins TRBV19 and TRBJ2-1; tentatively, D is TRBD2 (6 bases). Germline V lookup: CDR1 LNHDA, CDR2 SQIVND (reference sequence). The CDR3 is made up of 14 amino acids. Trimming cost V 2 bases and J 7 bases, with 12 bases left between them. DNA for the CDR3: TGTGCCAGTAGTATACGCCGGGGAGGAAATGAGCAGTTCTTC. Protein: CASSIRRGGNEQFF.

The V and J genes are TRBV4-3 and TRBJ2-1; 12 positions match TRBD2. This CDR3 has 14 amino acids. The V gene end was trimmed by 3 bases and the J gene end by 6 bases; junction bases not matched to a gene: 0. Per germline, CDR1 LGHNA and CDR2 YSLEER. The CDR3 nucleotides read TGCGCCAGCAGCCAGACTAGCGGGAGCAATGAGCAGTTCTTC. It yields the protein CASSQTSGSNEQFF.